Described below is a single TCR beta chain sequence and its context. Cohort 3 donors counted as recovered after two negative PCRs, clearance, or resolved symptoms. Generated by immunoSEQ multiplex PCR, the TCRdb table keeps only in-frame clones and is missing some. The sample lists about 380,000 clones, more than 75% seen once, with around 3% in the top ten. This sample was included in a study of blood T cell repertoires in COVID-19. From germline, CDR1 is SGDLS and CDR2 YYNGEE. J gave up 4 bases and V 7 bases, and 4 bases lay outside the gene matches. The CDR3 extends over 13 amino acids. The sequence was obtained from a woman in her 30s who had recovered from COVID-19. This chain links TRBV9 with TRBJ2-2; TRBD2 matches 7 bases. Sequencing was performed on PBMCs or T cells enriched from blood (not recorded which). CDR3 DNA sequence: TGTGCCAGCGGGGAGGGGAGCACCGGGGAGCTGTTTTTT. Encoded protein: CASGEGSTGELFF.